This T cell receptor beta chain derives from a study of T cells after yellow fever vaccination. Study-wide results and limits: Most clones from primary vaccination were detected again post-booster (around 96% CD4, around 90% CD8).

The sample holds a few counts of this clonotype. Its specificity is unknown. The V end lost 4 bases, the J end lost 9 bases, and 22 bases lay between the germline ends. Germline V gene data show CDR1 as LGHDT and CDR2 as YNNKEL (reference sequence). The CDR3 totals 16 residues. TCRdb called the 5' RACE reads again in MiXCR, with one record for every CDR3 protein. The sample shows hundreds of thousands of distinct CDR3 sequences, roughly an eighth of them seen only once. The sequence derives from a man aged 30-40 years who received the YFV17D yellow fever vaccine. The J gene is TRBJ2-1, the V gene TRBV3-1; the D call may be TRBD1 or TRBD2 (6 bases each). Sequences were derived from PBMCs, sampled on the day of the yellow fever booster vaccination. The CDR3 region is CASSRLPGGGEGEQFF. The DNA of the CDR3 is TGTGCCAGCAGCCGCTTGCCCGGGGGCGGAGAGGGTGAGCAGTTCTTC.